The clone carrying this T cell receptor (beta chain) was counted ten times or more. Its antigen is as yet unknown. Germline V gives CDR1 DFQATT, CDR2 SNEGSKA (reference sequence). This CDR3 is 15 amino acids long. The ends were cut back, 6 bases at V and 0 bases at J, with 15 bases in the middle. The data originate from a study of Graves' ophthalmopathy and Graves' hyperthyroidism. Study-wide results and caveats: Most expanded thyroid clonotypes above 0.001 frequency also appeared in blood.

Using RNA transcripts, the TCR beta CDR3 regions were amplified. Investigators did first-round RT-PCR with HTBI primers, then second-round multiplex PCR. TCRdb analysed the multiplex PCR reads with MiXCR anew, one entry per CDR3 protein. In the table there are hundreds of thousands of distinct CDR3 sequences, roughly 20% of which are singletons. Uncontrolled infections, other autoimmune diseases, pregnancy or lactation barred patients from enrollment. Thyroid ultrasound, orbital computed tomography, TRAb, serum thyroxine and clinical symptoms formed the basis of diagnosis. The sequenced material came from peripheral blood. This chain joins TRBV20-1 and TRBJ2-4; D is perhaps TRBD1 or TRBD2 (5 bases each). The clonotype was recovered from a woman aged 18-30 years with stable Graves' hyperthyroidism. CDR3 DNA sequence: TGCAGTGCCGCCCCTGGAGGACAAGCCAAAAACATTCAGTACTTC. Translating it yields CSAAPGGQAKNIQYF.